This entry features one T cell receptor beta chain sequence. Germline V CDR1 and CDR2: KGHDR, SFDVKD. V lost 4 bases to trimming and J lost 8 bases; unmatched junction nucleotides: 4. The CDR3 is made up of 14 amino acids. Clones were read by immunoSEQ multiplex PCR, and TCRdb kept only the in-frame ones, dropping some. The sample lists 350,000 to 450,000 clones, 85% seen once, with 3.5% to 4% in the top ten. These data originate in a study of blood T cell repertoires in COVID-19. The origin of this receptor is a woman between 18 and 30 years old with acute or convalescent COVID-19. Source material: peripheral blood. The V and J genes are TRBV24-1 and TRBJ2-1; 10 nucleotides match TRBD2. CDR3 bases: TGTGCCACCAGTGACCTAGGACTAGCGGATGAGCAGTTCTTC. Translating gives CATSDLGLADEQFF.